This entry lists 22 T cell receptor beta chains sequenced from one sample in a study of T cells in Graves' hyperthyroidism and ophthalmopathy. RNA transcripts served as the template for amplifying TCR beta CDR3 regions. First-round RT-PCR with HTBI primers amplified the TCR CDR3 region. TCRdb reprocessed the multiplex PCR reads via MiXCR and lists one record per CDR3 protein. The sample contains about 520,000 distinct CDR3 sequences, roughly 24% of which appear only once. The sequenced sample was blood. Source of these receptors: a woman in her 30s with Graves' ophthalmopathy.

In its sample, this clonotype was seen a few times. The chain joins TRBV12-3 or TRBV12-4 to TRBJ2-1; a weak D match, TRBD1 (6 bases). The CDR3 covers 15 residues. V was pared by 6 bases and J by 1 base, with 13 bases between. The CDR3 bases are TGTGCCAGCAGCCAAGTAACAGGGTCCTACAATGAGCAGTTCTTC. It translates to CASSQVTGSYNEQFF.

A word on this clonotype: It may be a read error: a sequence one base away is much more abundant. The chain has TRBV14 and TRBJ2-7, with D uncertain. CDR3 length: 15 amino acids. Germline CDR1 is SGHDN and CDR2 is FVKESK. As DNA, the CDR3 is TGTGCCAGCGGCCAAGGGTCCTATCTCACCTACGAGCAGTACTTC. Amino acid sequence: CASGQGSYLTYEQYF.

In its sample, this clonotype was seen many times. This chain uses TRBV29-1 with TRBJ2-7; 9 nucleotides align to TRBD2. Germline trimming cut 4 bases from V and 6 bases from J; bases unmatched to any gene: 7. The CDR3 length is 13 residues. The germline CDR1 and CDR2 sequences are SQVTM and ANQGSEA. In nucleotides, the CDR3 is TGCAGCGTTGTGCGGCTAGCGGGACCCGAGCAGTACTTC. Translating gives CSVVRLAGPEQYF.

This clonotype was observed at least ten times. CDR3: CASSPRTDSYEQYF. The CDR3 DNA is TGTGCCAGCAGTCCCCGGACGGATTCCTACGAGCAGTACTTC. The chain employs TRBV27 and TRBJ2-7, with D unresolved. Germline V gene sequence: CDR1 MNHEY, CDR2 SMNVEV (reference sequence). The CDR3 sequence is 14 residues long. The germline V and J ends were trimmed by 5 bases and 1 base, with 12 bases remaining between them.

This chain links TRBV12-3 or TRBV12-4 with TRBJ1-5, with D possibly being TRBD1 (5 bases). V was pared by 4 bases and J by 11 bases, with 12 bases between. The CDR3 contains 12 residues. This chain's CDR3 is CASSYETDAQHF. CDR3 nucleotides: TGTGCCAGCAGTTACGAGACAGATGCCCAGCATTTT.

This clonotype has ten or more counts. This rearrangement joins TRBV28 to TRBJ1-2; TRBD1 aligns across 9 bases. The CDR3 has 15 amino acids. The germline V gene encodes CDR1 MDHEN and CDR2 SYDVKM. The trim removed 5 bases at V and 3 bases at J, leaving 7 bases unmatched. CDR3 bases: TGTGCCAGCAGTGACCGGGACAGGGAATACTATGGCTACACCTTC. It codes for CASSDRDREYYGYTF.

The table lists this clonotype with a few counts. Given a much more abundant clone one base away, this may be a read error. The chain links TRBV7-9 to TRBJ2-5; 8 positions agree with TRBD2. The CDR3 is 13 amino acids. Looked up from germline, CDR1 is SEHNR and CDR2 is FQNEAQ (reference sequence). CDR3: CASRGTSGETQCF. CDR3 bases: TGTGCCAGCAGAGGGACTAGTGGAGAGACCCAGTGCTTC.

The V call is TRBV20-1, the J call TRBJ2-2; D is possibly TRBD2 (6 bases). Germline CDR1 and CDR2: DFQATT and SNEGSKA (reference sequence). Trimming pared 1 base from V and 3 bases from J, leaving 9 bases between. The CDR3 loop spans 14 amino acids. CDR3 protein: CSARAAGYTGELFF. The CDR3 DNA is TGCAGTGCTAGAGCGGCGGGATACACCGGGGAGCTGTTTTTT.

This clonotype was observed a few times. This chain joins TRBV12-3 or TRBV12-4 and TRBJ1-5; D is undetermined. The CDR3 is made up of 12 amino acids. Between the trimmed V and J ends, which lost 2 bases and 6 bases, there was a span of 5 bases. The CDR3 DNA reads as TGTGCCAGCAGTTTACAGTTTCAGCCCCAGCATTTT. Residues: CASSLQFQPQHF.

Many counts were recorded for this clonotype. The V and J genes are TRBV20-1 and TRBJ2-7; TRBD2 matches 7 bases. Germline CDR1 is DFQATT and CDR2 is SNEGSKA (reference sequence). J gave up 7 bases and V 0 bases, and 15 bases lay outside the gene matches. The CDR3 runs to 16 residues. CDR3 bases: TGCAGTGCTAGAGAAAAGAGCGGGGCCAACCGGAGGGAGCAGTACTTC. As protein: CSAREKSGANRREQYF.

This clonotype was seen more than once but under ten times. A clone one base away is much larger, so this may be a read error. J is TRBJ2-7 and V is TRBV20-1; TRBD1 agrees at 9 bases. The CDR3 consists of 15 residues. CDR1 and CDR2 (germline): DFQATT, SNEGSKA (reference sequence). V lost 1 base to trimming and J lost 2 bases; unmatched junction nucleotides: 6. CDR3 nucleotide sequence: TGCAGTGCTAGAGTAACCGGGACAGGGACCTACGAGCAGTACTTC. Its protein product is CSARVTGTGTYEQYF.

There are many counts of this clonotype. The rearrangement links TRBV30 to TRBJ2-2; D is unresolved. Germline V CDR1 and CDR2: GTSNPN, SVGIG (reference sequence). V lost 2 bases and J 6 bases, leaving 7 bases between the germline ends. This CDR3 region has 12 residues. The CDR3 here is CAWSRLSGELFF. The CDR3 nucleotides read TGTGCCTGGAGTCGGTTGTCCGGGGAGCTGTTTTTT.

This chain joins TRBV25-1 and TRBJ1-1; D is unresolved. With 3 bases removed from V and 11 bases from J, the gap between germline ends came to 19 bases. The length of the CDR3 is 14 residues. Germline lookup yields CDR1 MGHDK and CDR2 SYGVNS. CDR3 DNA: TGTGCCAGCAGTGAGGTCGGGAGAGCACAATCCGCTTTCTTT. This sequence encodes CASSEVGRAQSAFF.

This clonotype was detected ten times or more. The chain combines TRBV5-1 with TRBJ1-2, with D maybe TRBD1 (5 bases). Deletions cut 4 bases from V and 4 bases from J, with 17 bases between. CDR3 size: 15 residues. Germline V gives CDR1 SGHRS, CDR2 YFSETQ. DNA for the CDR3: TGCGCCAGCAGCGACCTAGACAGCCTTAGCTATGGCTACACCTTC. It is translated as CASSDLDSLSYGYTF.

This clonotype was picked up many times. V gene TRBV6-1 combines with J gene TRBJ2-2; maybe TRBD1 (5 bases). This CDR3 has 15 residues. The V end lost 2 bases, the J end lost 7 bases, and 14 bases lay between the germline ends. Germline V gene data show CDR1 as MNHNS and CDR2 as SASEGT. The CDR3 nucleotides are TGTGCCAGCAGTGAAAGGGGAAGGGGCAACGGGGAGCTGTTTTTT. It codes for CASSERGRGNGELFF.

The sample holds many counts of this clonotype. The chain recombines TRBV6-2 or TRBV6-3 with TRBJ1-5; tentative D call: TRBD1 (5 bases). The length of the CDR3 is 14 residues. V was trimmed by 5 bases and J by 6 bases, leaving 14 bases between them. The germline gives CDR1 MNHEY, CDR2 SVGEGT. The CDR3 here is CASSTLHGAQPQHF. The CDR3 DNA reads TGTGCCAGCAGTACCCTTCACGGGGCTCAGCCCCAGCATTTT.

This clonotype has at least ten counts. The chain combines TRBV7-2 with TRBJ2-7, with 11 bases lining up with TRBD2. The germline gives CDR1 SGHTA, CDR2 FQGNSA. With V trimmed by 1 base and J by 2 bases, 7 bases remained unmatched. The CDR3 loop spans 17 amino acids. The CDR3 loop is CASSLGLVTSGTYEQYF. The CDR3, as DNA: TGTGCCAGCAGCTTAGGGCTTGTGACTAGCGGGACCTACGAGCAGTACTTC.

This clonotype has ten or more counts. The chain is built from TRBV30 and TRBJ1-1; perhaps TRBD1 as D (5 bases). CDR3 length: 14 residues. Germline V gene data show CDR1 as GTSNPN and CDR2 as SVGIG (reference sequence). V dropped 0 bases and J dropped 7 bases, with 15 bases sitting between them. The CDR3 is CAWSVPGVRGEAFF. The CDR3 DNA reads TGTGCCTGGAGTGTACCGGGCGTAAGGGGTGAAGCTTTCTTT. Variable domain in full (rest from reference TRBV30 and TRBJ1-1): SQTIHQWPATLVQPVGSPLSLECTVEGTSNPNLYWYRQAAGRGLQLLFYSVGIGQISSEVPQNLSASRPQDRQFILSSKKLLLSDSGFYLCAWSVPGVRGEAFFGQGTRLTVV.

CDR3 nucleotide sequence: TGCAGTGTCAAGTACCCCCGGGACAACCCCTACGAGCAGTACTTC. The encoded protein is CSVKYPRDNPYEQYF. The V and J genes are TRBV20-1 and TRBJ2-7; TRBD1 is a possible D gene (6 bases). The V gene's germline CDR1 is DFQATT and CDR2 SNEGSKA (reference sequence). The CDR3 covers 15 residues. V shed 7 bases and J shed 2 bases, with 21 bases lying between them.

This clonotype has ten or more counts. This chain connects TRBV11-2 to TRBJ2-7; D remains ambiguous. CDR1 is SGHAT, CDR2 FQNNGV, per germline. This CDR3 has 13 residues. The V end was cut by 1 base, the J end by 2 bases, with 6 bases between. CDR3 sequence reads: CASSLGVTYEQYF. The CDR3 nucleotides are TGTGCCAGCAGCTTAGGGGTCACCTACGAGCAGTACTTC.

The chain couples TRBV12-3 or TRBV12-4 to TRBJ1-5, with a weak D call TRBD1 (6 bases). This CDR3 is built from 15 residues. V gave up 3 bases and J gave up 2 bases, with 11 bases separating them. This CDR3 reads CASSFTGTGNQPQHF. CDR3 sequence (DNA): TGTGCCAGCAGTTTTACAGGGACTGGCAATCAGCCCCAGCATTTT.

In its sample, this clonotype was seen many times. The V and J genes are TRBV2 and TRBJ2-2; weak D call: TRBD1 (5 bases). Trimming left V 5 bases short and J 3 bases short, with 13 bases between. Germline-derived CDR1 and CDR2 are SNHLY and FYNNEI. The CDR3 runs to 15 residues. CDR3 in amino acids: CASSPEATDTGELFF. The CDR3 DNA reads as TGTGCCAGCAGTCCCGAAGCGACAGACACCGGGGAGCTGTTTTTT.